Listed below are T cell receptor beta chains from one sample, sequenced in a study of blood T cells in healthy people across ages. One entry per CDR3 protein results from TCRdb running MiXCR on the 5' RACE reads. The sample yields 500,000 to 650,000 distinct CDR3 sequences, about 27% seen once. These same records also appear under a second study, on T cells of mothers and their children.

Sequencing input: blood. All receptors derive from a boy aged 2 to 10 in good health. Both conserved end residues are trimmed from each CDR3. Size tells how often a clone was seen (once, few, many) or the class of an expanded clone, and some rows leave it out.

v_call	j_call	clone_size	cdr3_aa
TRBV28	TRBJ2-1	NA	ASSLGGFGTSRSNEQF
TRBV3-1	TRBJ1-2	NA	ASSRRGLRGYT
TRBV4-3	TRBJ2-1	NA	ASSQESREALNEQF
TRBV29-1	TRBJ2-1	NA	SVEGRGEQF
TRBV29-1	TRBJ2-1	NA	SVRPGQGIRNEQF
TRBV7-9	TRBJ2-3	few	ASSPGLAGTTDTQY
TRBV28	TRBJ2-1	NA	ASSSRGEQF
TRBV5-1	TRBJ2-5	few	ASSLTWTREEETQY
TRBV7-9	TRBJ1-5	few	ASSRDRLEPQH
TRBV7-9	TRBJ2-6	few	ASSETSGRVSGANVLT
TRBV7-3	TRBJ2-2	NA	ASSQSGVRTGELF
TRBV12-3/TRBV12-4	TRBJ2-1	few	ASRLSGTSGSGEQF
TRBV7-2	TRBJ2-5	NA	ASSLVGAGGETQY
TRBV29-1	TRBJ1-2	NA	SVRKRLLKDGYT
TRBV6-5	TRBJ2-5	many	ASSWGTGETQY
TRBV11-2	TRBJ2-1	NA	ASSLIVSAGSGNEQF
TRBV3-1	TRBJ1-2	NA	ASSQDRTAAGYT
TRBV6-5	TRBJ2-5	NA	ASSYSARGSATQY
TRBV11-2	NA	NA	ASSPTRALNEQF
TRBV2	NA	few	ASRRDSSDEQF
TRBV21-1	TRBJ1-3	few	ASDKGGNTIY
TRBV7-8	TRBJ2-5	NA	ASGERVETQY
TRBV4-3	TRBJ1-4	NA	ASSPGTYYSTNEKLF